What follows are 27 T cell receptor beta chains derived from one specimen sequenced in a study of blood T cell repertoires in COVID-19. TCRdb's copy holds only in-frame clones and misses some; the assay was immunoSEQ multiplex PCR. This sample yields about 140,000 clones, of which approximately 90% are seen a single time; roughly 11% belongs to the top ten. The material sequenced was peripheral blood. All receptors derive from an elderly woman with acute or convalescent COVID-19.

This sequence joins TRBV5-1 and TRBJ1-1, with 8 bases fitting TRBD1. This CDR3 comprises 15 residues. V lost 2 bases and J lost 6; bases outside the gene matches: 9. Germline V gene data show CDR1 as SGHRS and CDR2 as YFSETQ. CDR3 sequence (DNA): TGCGCCAGCAGCTTCGGACCCCCGGGACAGGCTGAAGCTTTCTTT. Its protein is CASSFGPPGQAEAFF.

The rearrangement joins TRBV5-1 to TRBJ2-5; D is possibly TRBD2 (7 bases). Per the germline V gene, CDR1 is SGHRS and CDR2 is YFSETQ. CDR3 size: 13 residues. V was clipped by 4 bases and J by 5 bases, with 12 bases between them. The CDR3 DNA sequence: TGCGCCAGCAGCACGGAGGGGGGGGAGACCCAGTACTTC. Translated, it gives CASSTEGGETQYF.

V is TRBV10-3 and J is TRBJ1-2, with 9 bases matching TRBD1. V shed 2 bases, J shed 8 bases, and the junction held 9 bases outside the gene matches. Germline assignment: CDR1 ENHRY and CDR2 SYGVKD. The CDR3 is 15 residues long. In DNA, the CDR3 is TGTGCCATCAGTGAGACGGGACAGGGTTTGGGGGGCTACACCTTC. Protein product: CAISETGQGLGGYTF.

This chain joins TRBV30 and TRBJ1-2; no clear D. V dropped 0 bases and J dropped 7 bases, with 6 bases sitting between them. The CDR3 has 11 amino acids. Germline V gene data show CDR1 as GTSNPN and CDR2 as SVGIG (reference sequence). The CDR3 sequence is CAWSVYSGYTF. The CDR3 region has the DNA TGTGCCTGGAGTGTATATAGTGGCTACACCTTC.

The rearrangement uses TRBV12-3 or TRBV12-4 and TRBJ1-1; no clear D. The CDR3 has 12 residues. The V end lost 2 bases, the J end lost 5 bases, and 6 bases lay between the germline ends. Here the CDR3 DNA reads TGTGCCAGCAGTTTAAGGAGGACTGAAGCTTTCTTT. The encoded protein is CASSLRRTEAFF.

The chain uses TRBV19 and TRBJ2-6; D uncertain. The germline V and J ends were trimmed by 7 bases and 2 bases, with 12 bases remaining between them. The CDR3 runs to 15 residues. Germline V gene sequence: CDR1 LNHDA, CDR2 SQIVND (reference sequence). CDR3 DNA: TGTGCCAGTATGAGTGCCGGAGCTGGGGCCAACGTCCTGACTTTC. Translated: CASMSAGAGANVLTF.

The CDR3 loop is CASSVLQGAYYGYTF. The CDR3 bases are TGTGCCAGCAGCGTACTACAGGGGGCGTACTATGGCTACACCTTC. The J gene is TRBJ1-2, the V gene TRBV9; 9 bases agree with TRBD1. The germline V gene has CDR1 SGDLS and CDR2 YYNGEE. The CDR3 loop spans 15 amino acids. The trim removed 1 base at V and 3 bases at J, leaving 4 bases unmatched. The whole variable domain, remainder taken from reference TRBV9 and TRBJ1-2, is DSGVTQTPKHLITATGQRVTLRCSPRSGDLSVYWYQQSLDQGLQFLIQYYNGEERAKGNILERFSAQQFPDLHSELNLSSLELGDSALYFCASSVLQGAYYGYTFGSGTRLTVV.

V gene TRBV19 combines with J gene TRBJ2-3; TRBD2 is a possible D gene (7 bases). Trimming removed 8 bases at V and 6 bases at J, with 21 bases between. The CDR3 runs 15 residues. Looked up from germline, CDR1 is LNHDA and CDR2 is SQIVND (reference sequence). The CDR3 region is CASGRGGGFEDTQYF. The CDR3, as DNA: TGTGCCAGTGGGCGTGGCGGGGGCTTTGAGGATACGCAGTATTTT.

DNA of the CDR3: TGTGCCAGCAGTGTGGCAGGGGGCTCTGGAAACACCATATATTTT. It yields the protein CASSVAGGSGNTIYF. The chain employs TRBV25-1 and TRBJ1-3; 7 nucleotides align to TRBD1. V shed 4 bases and J 0 bases; nucleotides not matched to a gene: 3. CDR3 length: 15 amino acids. Germline V gene lookup returns CDR1 MGHDK and CDR2 SYGVNS.

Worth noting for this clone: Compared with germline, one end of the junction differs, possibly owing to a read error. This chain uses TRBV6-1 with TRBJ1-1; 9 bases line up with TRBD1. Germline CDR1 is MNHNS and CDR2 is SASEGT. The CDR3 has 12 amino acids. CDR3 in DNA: TGTGCCAGCATTGAACAGGGGGCGCGGGCTTTCTTT. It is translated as CASIEQGARAFF.

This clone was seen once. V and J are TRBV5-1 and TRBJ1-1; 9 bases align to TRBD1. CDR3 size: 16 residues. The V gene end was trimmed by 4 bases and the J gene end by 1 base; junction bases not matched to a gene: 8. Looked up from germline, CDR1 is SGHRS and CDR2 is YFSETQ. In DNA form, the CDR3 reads TGCGCCAGCAGCCCGGGACAGGGTGGCCCGAACACTGAAGCTTTCTTT. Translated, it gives CASSPGQGGPNTEAFF.

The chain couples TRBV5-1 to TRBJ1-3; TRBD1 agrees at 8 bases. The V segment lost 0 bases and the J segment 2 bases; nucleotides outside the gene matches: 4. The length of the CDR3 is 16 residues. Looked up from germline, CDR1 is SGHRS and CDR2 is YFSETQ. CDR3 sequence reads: CASSLGTGRTGNTIYF. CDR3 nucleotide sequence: TGCGCCAGCAGCTTGGGGACAGGGAGGACTGGAAACACCATATATTTT.

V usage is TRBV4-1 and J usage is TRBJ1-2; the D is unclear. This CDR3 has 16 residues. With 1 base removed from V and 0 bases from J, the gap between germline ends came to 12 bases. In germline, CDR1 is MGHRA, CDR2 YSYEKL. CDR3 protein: CASSQGLASANYGYTF. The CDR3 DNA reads TGCGCCAGCAGCCAAGGTTTGGCTAGCGCTAACTATGGCTACACCTTC.

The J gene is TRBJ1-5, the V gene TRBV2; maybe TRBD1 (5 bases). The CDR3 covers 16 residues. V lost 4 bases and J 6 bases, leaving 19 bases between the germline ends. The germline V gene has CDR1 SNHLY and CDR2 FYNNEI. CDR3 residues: CASSALAGGSGQPQHF. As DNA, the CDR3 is TGTGCCAGCAGTGCTCTGGCGGGGGGGTCGGGTCAGCCCCAGCATTTT.

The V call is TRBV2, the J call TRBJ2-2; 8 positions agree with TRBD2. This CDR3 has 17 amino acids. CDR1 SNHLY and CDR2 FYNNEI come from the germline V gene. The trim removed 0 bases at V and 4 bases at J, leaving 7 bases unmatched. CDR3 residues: CASSEARGRTGTGELFF. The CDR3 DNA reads TGTGCCAGCAGTGAAGCGCGCGGGAGGACGGGCACCGGGGAGCTGTTTTTT.

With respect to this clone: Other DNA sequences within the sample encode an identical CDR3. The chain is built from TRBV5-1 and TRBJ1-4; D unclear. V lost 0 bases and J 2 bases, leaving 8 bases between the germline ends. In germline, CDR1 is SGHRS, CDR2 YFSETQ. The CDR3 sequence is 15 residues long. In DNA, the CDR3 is TGCGCCAGCAGCTTGGCCCCGGGGACTAATGAAAAACTGTTTTTT. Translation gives CASSLAPGTNEKLFF.

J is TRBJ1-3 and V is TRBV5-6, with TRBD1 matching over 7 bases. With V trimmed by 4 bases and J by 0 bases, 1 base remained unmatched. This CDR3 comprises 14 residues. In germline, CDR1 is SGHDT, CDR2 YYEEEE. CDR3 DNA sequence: TGTGCCAGCAGCCGGGACAGCTCTGGAAACACCATATATTTT. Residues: CASSRDSSGNTIYF.

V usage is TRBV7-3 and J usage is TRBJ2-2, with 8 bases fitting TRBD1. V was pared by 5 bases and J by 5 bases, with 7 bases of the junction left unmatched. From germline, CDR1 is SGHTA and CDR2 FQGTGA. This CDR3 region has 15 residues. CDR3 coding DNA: TGTGCCAGCAGCATGGACAGGGTGGGGACCGGGGAGCTGTTTTTT. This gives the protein CASSMDRVGTGELFF. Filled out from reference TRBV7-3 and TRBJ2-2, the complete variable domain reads GAGVSQTPSNKVTEKGKYVELRCDPISGHTALYWYRQSLGQGPEFLIYFQGTGAADDSGLPNDRFFAVRPEGSVSTLKIQRTERGDSAVYLCASSMDRVGTGELFFGEGSRLTVL.

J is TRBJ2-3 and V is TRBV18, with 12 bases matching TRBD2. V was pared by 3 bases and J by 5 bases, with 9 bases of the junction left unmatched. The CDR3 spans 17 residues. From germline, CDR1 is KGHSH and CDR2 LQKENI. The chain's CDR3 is CASSPILAGGLEDTQYF. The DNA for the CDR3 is TGTGCCAGCTCACCGATCCTAGCGGGGGGGCTGGAAGATACGCAGTATTTT.

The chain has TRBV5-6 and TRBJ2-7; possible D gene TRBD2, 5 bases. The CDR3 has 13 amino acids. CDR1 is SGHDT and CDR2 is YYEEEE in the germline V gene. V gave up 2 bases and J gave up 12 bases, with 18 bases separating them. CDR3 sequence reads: CASSFAGQRDGYF. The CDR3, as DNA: TGTGCCAGCAGCTTTGCGGGCCAGCGCGACGGGTACTTC. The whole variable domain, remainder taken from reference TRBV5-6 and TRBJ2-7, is DAGVTQSPTHLIKTRGQQVTLRCSPKSGHDTVSWYQQALGQGPQFIFQYYEEEERQRGNFPDRFSGHQFPNYSSELNVNALLLGDSALYLCASSFAGQRDGYFGPGTRLTVT.

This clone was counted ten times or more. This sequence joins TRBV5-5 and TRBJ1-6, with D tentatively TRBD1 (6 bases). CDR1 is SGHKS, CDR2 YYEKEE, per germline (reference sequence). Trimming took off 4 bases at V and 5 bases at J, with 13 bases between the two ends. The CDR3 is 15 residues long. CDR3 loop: CASSLGQTNNSPLHF. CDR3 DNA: TGTGCCAGCAGCCTCGGACAGACCAATAATTCACCCCTCCACTTT.

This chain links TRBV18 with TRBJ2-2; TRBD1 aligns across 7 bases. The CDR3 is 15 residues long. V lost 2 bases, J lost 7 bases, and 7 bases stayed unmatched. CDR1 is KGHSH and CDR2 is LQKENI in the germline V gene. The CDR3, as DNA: TGTGCCAGCTCACCAATTTTACAGGGGATCGGGGAGCTGTTTTTT. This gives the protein CASSPILQGIGELFF.

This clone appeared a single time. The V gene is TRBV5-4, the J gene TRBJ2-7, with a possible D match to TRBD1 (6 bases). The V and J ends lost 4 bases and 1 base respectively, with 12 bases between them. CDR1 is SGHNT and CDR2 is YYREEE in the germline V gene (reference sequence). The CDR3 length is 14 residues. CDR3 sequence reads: CASSPERGSYEQYF. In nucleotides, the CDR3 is TGTGCCAGCAGCCCCGAAAGGGGGTCCTACGAGCAGTACTTC.

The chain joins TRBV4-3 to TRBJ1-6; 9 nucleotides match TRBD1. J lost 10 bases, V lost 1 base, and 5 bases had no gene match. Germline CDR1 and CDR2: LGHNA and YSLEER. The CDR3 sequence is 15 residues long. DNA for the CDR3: TGCGCCAGCAGCCAAGGCCGGGACAGGGAATCACCCCTCCACTTT. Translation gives CASSQGRDRESPLHF.

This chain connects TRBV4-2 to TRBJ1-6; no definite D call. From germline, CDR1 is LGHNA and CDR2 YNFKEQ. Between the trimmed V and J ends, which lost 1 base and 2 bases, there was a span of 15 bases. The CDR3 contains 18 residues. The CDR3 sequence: CASSQAQTGSAYNSPLHF. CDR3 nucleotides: TGTGCCAGCAGCCAAGCCCAGACCGGGAGCGCCTATAATTCACCCCTCCACTTT.

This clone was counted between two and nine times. CDR3 in DNA: TGTGCCAGCAGGGACAGGGACTATGGCTACACCTTC. Amino acids: CASRDRDYGYTF. The chain is built from TRBV2 and TRBJ1-2; 8 bases agree with TRBD1. Losses at the gene ends were 6 bases for V and 3 bases for J; bases not matched to a gene: 0. CDR3 length: 12 residues. The germline V gene encodes CDR1 SNHLY and CDR2 FYNNEI.

CDR3 protein: CASSQDRYLGYTF. The DNA for the CDR3 is TGTGCCAGCAGCCAAGACAGGTATTTAGGCTACACCTTC. The J gene is TRBJ1-2, the V gene TRBV7-2, with a possible D match to TRBD1 (6 bases). Germline CDR1 and CDR2: SGHTA and FQGNSA. The ends were cut back, 5 bases at V and 8 bases at J, with 15 bases in the middle. The CDR3 covers 13 residues.